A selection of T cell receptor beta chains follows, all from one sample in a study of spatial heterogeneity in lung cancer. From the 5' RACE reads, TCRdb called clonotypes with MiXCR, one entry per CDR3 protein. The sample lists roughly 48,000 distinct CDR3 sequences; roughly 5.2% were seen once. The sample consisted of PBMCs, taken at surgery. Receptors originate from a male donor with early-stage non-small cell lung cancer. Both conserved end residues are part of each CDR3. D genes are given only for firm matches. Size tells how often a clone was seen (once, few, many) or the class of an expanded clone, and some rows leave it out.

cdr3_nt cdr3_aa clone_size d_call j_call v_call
TGCAGTGCTAGAGATCGGGAAACAGCCCAGCATTTT CSARDRETAQHF many . TRBJ1-5 TRBV20-1
TGTGCCAGCAGTCAGGGTCCCTGGAACACTGAAGCTTTCTTT CASSQGPWNTEAFF many . TRBJ1-1 TRBV12-3/TRBV12-4
TGCAGTGCTAGAGCAATCACGGGGAGCTCCTACAATGAGCAGTTCTTC CSARAITGSSYNEQFF few . TRBJ2-1 TRBV20-1
TGCAGTGCTAGAATTGCTGCGGGACTCTACGAGCAGTACTTC CSARIAAGLYEQYF many . TRBJ2-7 TRBV20-1
TGTGCCAGCAGCCAAGATTCGGGCCCCACGGGTGGCTACACCTTC CASSQDSGPTGGYTF many . TRBJ1-2 TRBV4-2
TGTGCCAGCAAGGATGCGGGGCTTATTTCTGAAGCTTTCTTT CASKDAGLISEAFF many . TRBJ1-1 TRBV14
TGTGCCAGCATGGACCGAGGCAATTCACCCCTCCACTTT CASMDRGNSPLHF few . TRBJ1-6 TRBV6-5
TGTGCCAGCAGGAGGACAGGGGGCATTAGCACTGAAGCTTTCTTT CASRRTGGISTEAFF few TRBD1 TRBJ1-1 TRBV12-3/TRBV12-4
TGTGCCAGCGGCGACCCACCGAGGACTGCACAGTTCTTC CASGDPPRTAQFF few . TRBJ2-1 TRBV18
TGTGCCAGCAGCCGACTGACTAGCGGGACTTTTCTCGAGACCCAGTACTTC CASSRLTSGTFLETQYF many TRBD2 TRBJ2-5 TRBV5-4
TGTGCCAGCAGCCATAAGGACAGGGGGCGAGTCGATGAGCAGTTCTTC CASSHKDRGRVDEQFF few TRBD1 TRBJ2-1 TRBV7-9
TGTGCCAGCAGCTTAGCGGGGTCCCTAGCGGCCCCCAAGATAATCTACGAGCAGTACTTC CASSLAGSLAAPKIIYEQYF many TRBD2 TRBJ2-7 TRBV7-7
TGTGCCAGCAGCGTAAACCAGTTTCGCGAGACCCAGTACTTC CASSVNQFRETQYF . . TRBJ2-5 TRBV5-6
TGCTCCAGCAGCCAAGACGCTAGCGGGGAGGTGGAGCAGTTCTTC CSSSQDASGEVEQFF . TRBD2 TRBJ2-1 TRBV4-1
TGTGCCATCAGTCCGGGACAGGGAAACACAGATACGCAGTATTTT CAISPGQGNTDTQYF many TRBD1 TRBJ2-3 TRBV10-3
TGCAGCGTTGAGGACGGACCAGGGCAGCCCCAGCATTTT CSVEDGPGQPQHF many . TRBJ1-5 TRBV29-1
TGTGCCATCAGTGATACGAGCTCTGGGGCCAACGTCCTGACTTTC CAISDTSSGANVLTF many . TRBJ2-6 TRBV10-3
TGCGCCAGCAGCCAAGTTGACAGGGAGGGCACTGAAGCTTTCTTT CASSQVDREGTEAFF many TRBD1 TRBJ1-1 TRBV4-1
TGCAGTGCTAGTAAATGGGATTCCTACGAGCAGTACTTC CSASKWDSYEQYF few . TRBJ2-7 TRBV20-1
TGCAGTGCTCTCTACAACTATGGCTACACCTTC CSALYNYGYTF many . TRBJ1-2 TRBV20-1
TGCAGTGCCTTGACTAGCGGAAACTACGAGCAGTACTTC CSALTSGNYEQYF many TRBD2 TRBJ2-7 TRBV20-1
TGTGCCAGCAGCTTCGCTAGTAGCACAGATACGCAGTATTTT CASSFASSTDTQYF many . TRBJ2-3 TRBV7-9
TGTGCCAGCAGCTCTGGGGGGACTAGCTCCTACGAGCAGTACTTC CASSSGGTSSYEQYF many TRBD2 TRBJ2-7 TRBV7-9
TGTGCCAGCAGCGTAGGGGGAGGGGACAATGAGCAGTTCTTC CASSVGGGDNEQFF . TRBD2 TRBJ2-1 TRBV9
TGTGCCAGCAGATCCTTGGCTAGCGGGAGATTCACAGATACGCAGTATTTT CASRSLASGRFTDTQYF many TRBD2 TRBJ2-3 TRBV6-1
TGCGCCAGCAGCCCCTTAGAACAGGGGTACGAGCAGTACTTC CASSPLEQGYEQYF . TRBD1 TRBJ2-7 TRBV5-1
TGTGCCAGCAGCTTAGTAGCGGGAGGGAACAATGAGCAGTTCTTC CASSLVAGGNNEQFF many TRBD2 TRBJ2-1 TRBV7-9